The 29 T cell receptor beta chains listed next were all sequenced from one sample in a study of T cells in Graves' hyperthyroidism and ophthalmopathy. Amplification of TCR beta CDR3 regions was performed using RNA transcripts as template. The HTBI primer set drove a first-round RT-PCR of the TCR CDR3. Via MiXCR, TCRdb re-called the multiplex PCR reads, giving one row per CDR3 protein. The table has roughly 570,000 distinct CDR3 sequences, approximately 44% seen once. The sample consisted of peripheral blood or thyroid tissue (not recorded which). The receptors derive from a woman aged 18-29 years with Graves' hyperthyroidism.

The rearrangement joins TRBV7-9 to TRBJ1-4; TRBD1 aligns across 8 bases. CDR1 SEHNR and CDR2 FQNEAQ come from the germline V gene (reference sequence). V lost 5 bases to trimming and J lost 8 bases; unmatched junction nucleotides: 7. This CDR3 is built from 14 residues. The CDR3 reads CASSPTGVAEKLFF. The CDR3 coding sequence is TGTGCCAGCAGCCCGACAGGGGTTGCGGAAAAACTGTTTTTT.

This clonotype was picked up many times. The chain uses TRBV20-1 and TRBJ2-7, with TRBD1 matching over 11 bases. The J segment lost 0 bases and the V segment lost 3 bases, leaving 4 bases of the junction unmatched. The CDR3 totals 15 residues. Germline V CDR1 and CDR2: DFQATT, SNEGSKA (reference sequence). The DNA of the CDR3 is TGCAGTGCTAGTCCCGGGACAGGGGGCTCCTACGAGCAGTACTTC. This encodes CSASPGTGGSYEQYF.

As to this clonotype: A much larger clone lies one base from this, so it may be a read error. V and J are TRBV7-8 and TRBJ2-1, with 7 bases fitting TRBD1. The J call is doubtful: the DNA matches TRBJ2-7 better. Germline CDR1 is SGHVS and CDR2 is FQNEAQ. The CDR3 is 17 residues long. In DNA, the CDR3 is TGTGCCAGCAGCCGCAACAGGGGCCGGAGCTCCTACAATGAGCAGTACTTC. It yields the protein CASSRNRGRSSYNEQYF.

The chain joins TRBV29-1 to TRBJ2-5, with TRBD2 as a possible D gene (6 bases). Per germline, CDR1 SQVTM and CDR2 ANQGSEA. Trimming left V 4 bases short and J 5 bases short, with 8 bases between. This CDR3 is 11 amino acids long. The CDR3 coding sequence is TGCAGCGTTGGGGACTGGGAGACCCAGTACTTC. It specifies CSVGDWETQYF. The full variable domain, in which reference TRBV29-1 and TRBJ2-5 provide the parts outside the CDR3, is SAVISQKPSRDICQRGTSLTIQCQVDSQVTMMFWYRQQPGQSLTLIATANQGSEATYESGFVIDKFPISRPNLTFSTLTVSNMSPEDSSIYLCSVGDWETQYFGPGTRLLVL.

Remarks on this clonotype: This clone may be a read error of a much larger clone one base away. This chain connects TRBV12-3 or TRBV12-4 to TRBJ2-7, with a tentative D call TRBD1 (7 bases). The CDR3 totals 14 residues. The V end was cut by 7 bases, the J end by 7 bases, with 20 bases between. Here the CDR3 DNA reads TGTGCCAGCACCACGGAGGGGACAGATGGGGAGCAGTACTTC. Encoded protein: CASTTEGTDGEQYF.

This clonotype was recorded many times. The V call is TRBV12-3 or TRBV12-4, the J call TRBJ2-5; 9 nucleotides agree with TRBD2. The ends lost 3 bases at V and 4 bases at J; junction bases unmatched: 3. The CDR3 sequence is 14 residues long. In DNA form, the CDR3 reads TGTGCCAGCAGTTTTGCGGGAGGGGCAGAGACCCAGTACTTC. It translates to CASSFAGGAETQYF.

The chain combines TRBV15 with TRBJ1-3; perhaps TRBD1 as D (6 bases). The germline CDR1 and CDR2 sequences are LNHNV and YYDKDF (reference sequence). V dropped 6 bases and J dropped 4 bases, with 16 bases sitting between them. The CDR3 is made up of 15 amino acids. This CDR3 reads CATSTPGVRGNTIYF. For the CDR3, the DNA is TGTGCCACCAGTACGCCAGGGGTGCGGGGAAACACCATATATTTT.

At least ten counts were recorded for this clonotype. The V and J genes are TRBV24-1 and TRBJ2-2; 8 bases map to TRBD1. The V segment lost 4 bases and the J segment 4 bases; nucleotides outside the gene matches: 7. Germline CDR1 is KGHDR and CDR2 is SFDVKD. The CDR3 length is 16 residues. CDR3 DNA: TGTGCCACCAGTGAGCGACAGGGGTCGACCACCGGGGAGCTGTTTTTT. Translation: CATSERQGSTTGELFF.

The chain carries TRBV6-2 or TRBV6-3 and TRBJ1-5; D is unresolved. The CDR3 contains 12 residues. V was trimmed by 6 bases and J by 12 bases, leaving 15 bases between them. Germline V gene data show CDR1 as MNHEY and CDR2 as SVGEGT. Here the CDR3 reads CASRDRFLFQHF. The CDR3 DNA follows: TGTGCCAGCAGGGACCGCTTTTTATTCCAGCATTTT.

This rearrangement joins TRBV20-1 to TRBJ1-6; 9 nucleotides line up with TRBD1. The CDR3 runs 13 residues. The germline V gene encodes CDR1 DFQATT and CDR2 SNEGSKA (reference sequence). The V and J ends lost 6 bases and 4 bases, in that order; junction bases with no gene match: 1. The CDR3 DNA follows: TGCAGTGCCGGGACAGGGTATAATTCACCCCTCCACTTT. This codes for CSAGTGYNSPLHF.

V usage is TRBV20-1 and J usage is TRBJ2-3; 12 bases line up with TRBD2. The CDR3 is 15 amino acids. From germline, CDR1 is DFQATT and CDR2 SNEGSKA (reference sequence). After removal of 6 bases from V and 2 bases from J, the junction contained 6 bases not matched to a gene. The CDR3: CSAVGLAGYTDTQYF. The CDR3, as DNA: TGCAGTGCAGTCGGACTAGCGGGGTACACAGATACGCAGTATTTT.

V usage is TRBV30 and J usage is TRBJ1-2, with D uncertain. Germline V CDR1 and CDR2: GTSNPN, SVGIG (reference sequence). This CDR3 is 13 amino acids long. Deletions cut 0 bases from V and 2 bases from J, with 7 bases between. The CDR3 spells CAWSVWENYGYTF. The CDR3 nucleotides are TGTGCCTGGAGTGTCTGGGAGAACTATGGCTACACCTTC.

The chain carries TRBV10-3 and TRBJ1-1; perhaps TRBD1 as D (6 bases). CDR1 ENHRY and CDR2 SYGVKD come from the germline V gene. The CDR3 is 18 amino acids. V lost 4 bases and J lost 2, with 23 bases in between. The CDR3 DNA follows: TGTGCCATCAGTGCTAGAGGGGGTGGTAGACTGCTAAACACTGAAGCTTTCTTT. This sequence encodes CAISARGGGRLLNTEAFF.

The CDR3 DNA reads TGTGCCAGCCAAAATAGCGGGAGGGCAAGCCAAGAGACCCAGTACTTC. It codes for CASQNSGRASQETQYF. The chain links TRBV7-9 to TRBJ2-5, with 11 bases lining up with TRBD2. Germline assignment: CDR1 SEHNR and CDR2 FQNEAQ (reference sequence). The CDR3 loop spans 16 amino acids. The ends lost 8 bases at V and 1 base at J; junction bases unmatched: 9.

The chain carries TRBV7-8 and TRBJ2-3, with 12 bases fitting TRBD1. Per the germline V gene, CDR1 is SGHVS and CDR2 is FQNEAQ. The CDR3 runs to 16 residues. Losses at the gene ends were 2 bases for V and 4 bases for J; bases not matched to a gene: 4. This CDR3 reads CASSLRDRGPSDTQYF. As DNA, the CDR3 is TGTGCCAGCAGCTTACGGGACAGGGGGCCCTCAGATACGCAGTATTTT.

With respect to this clonotype: This may arise from a read error, as a much more abundant clone is one base away. The chain carries TRBV6-1 and TRBJ1-2; D gene unclear. This CDR3 contains 15 residues. Germline V gene lookup returns CDR1 MNHNS and CDR2 SASEGT. Trimming pared 5 bases from V and 2 bases from J, leaving 15 bases between. The CDR3 region has the DNA TGTGCCAGCAGTAAGCCACAGAGACCAAACTATGGCTACACCTTC. Residues: CASSKPQRPNYGYTF.

This clonotype has at least ten counts. The J gene is TRBJ2-7, the V gene TRBV29-1, with D maybe TRBD1 (6 bases). Germline CDR1 is SQVTM and CDR2 is ANQGSEA. V was shortened by 7 bases and J by 1 base, with 23 bases between the two germline ends. The CDR3 has 16 amino acids. CDR3 protein: CSAQGLAGAGSYEQYF. Here the CDR3 DNA reads TGCAGCGCCCAGGGGTTAGCCGGGGCAGGATCCTACGAGCAGTACTTC.

This clonotype was observed many times. The chain has TRBV14 and TRBJ1-1; D remains ambiguous. Germline V gives CDR1 SGHDN, CDR2 FVKESK. V lost 8 bases and J 1 base, leaving 8 bases between the germline ends. This CDR3 is 12 amino acids long. CDR3 bases: TGTGCCAGCCGTCTCGGGAACACTGAAGCTTTCTTT. Translating it yields CASRLGNTEAFF. Combining the CDR3 with reference TRBV14 and TRBJ1-1 gives the whole variable domain EAGVTQFPSHSVIEKGQTVTLRCDPISGHDNLYWYRRVMGKEIKFLLHFVKESKQDESGMPNNRFLAERTGGTYSTLKVQPAELEDSGVYFCASRLGNTEAFFGQGTRLTVV.

This clonotype was recorded a few times. The rearrangement uses TRBV15 and TRBJ2-1; 12 nucleotides line up with TRBD2. Losses at the gene ends were 1 base for V and 7 bases for J; bases not matched to a gene: 5. This CDR3 region has 16 residues. The germline gives CDR1 LNHNV, CDR2 YYDKDF (reference sequence). This chain's CDR3 is CATSRGRGTSGNEQFF. CDR3 nucleotide sequence: TGTGCCACCAGCAGAGGCCGAGGGACTAGCGGGAATGAGCAGTTCTTC.

The genes are TRBV18 and TRBJ1-5, with a tentative D call TRBD1 (5 bases). Germline V lookup: CDR1 KGHSH, CDR2 LQKENI. The V end was cut by 2 bases, the J end by 2 bases, with 10 bases between. The CDR3 consists of 15 residues. The CDR3 spells CASSPIGDRNQPQHF. The CDR3, as DNA: TGTGCCAGCTCACCAATTGGGGACCGCAATCAGCCCCAGCATTTT.

This clonotype appeared many times. The V and J genes are TRBV11-3 and TRBJ1-1, with D possibly matching TRBD1 (6 bases). The CDR3 contains 14 residues. CDR1 and CDR2 (germline): SGHNT, YENEEA. Deletions cut 3 bases from V and 2 bases from J, with 10 bases between. CDR3 protein: CASSFGQTNTEAFF. The DNA of the CDR3 is TGTGCCAGCAGCTTTGGACAGACCAACACTGAAGCTTTCTTT.

The chain has TRBV7-2 and TRBJ1-1; 9 positions match TRBD1. From germline, CDR1 is SGHTA and CDR2 FQGNSA. The CDR3 consists of 11 residues. V lost 1 base and J lost 13; bases outside the gene matches: 1. The CDR3 loop reads CASSLGQGGFF. The CDR3 region has the DNA TGTGCCAGCAGCTTAGGACAGGGGGGTTTCTTT.

The chain carries TRBV7-2 and TRBJ2-1; D is ambiguous. Germline V gives CDR1 SGHTA, CDR2 FQGNSA. The CDR3 consists of 16 residues. Trimming stripped 5 bases from V and 6 bases from J, with 20 bases between. CDR3 coding DNA: TGTGCCAGCAGCCCCCTAGGTTTGACGGCTACCAATGAGCAGTTCTTC. It encodes CASSPLGLTATNEQFF.

Concerning this clonotype itself: This could be a read error, since a much larger clone is one nucleotide away. The CDR3 region is CASSPGAGAGGTEAFF. CDR3 bases: TGTGCCAGCAGCCCCGGGGCAGGGGCCGGGGGCACTGAAGCTTTCTTT. The rearrangement links TRBV7-9 to TRBJ1-1; possible D gene TRBD1, 6 bases. In germline, CDR1 is SEHNR, CDR2 FQNEAQ (reference sequence). Trimming removed 5 bases at V and 4 bases at J, with 20 bases between. The CDR3 runs to 16 residues.

This clonotype was counted many times. The genes are TRBV12-3 or TRBV12-4 and TRBJ2-7; TRBD1 might be the D (5 bases). Trimming shortened V by 1 base and J by 3 bases, and 13 bases separated the two germline ends. This CDR3 region has 15 residues. The chain's CDR3 is CASSLGTYSLYEQYF. CDR3 nucleotide sequence: TGTGCCAGCAGTTTAGGGACATACAGTCTCTACGAGCAGTACTTC.

This clonotype was found many times. This chain uses TRBV24-1 with TRBJ1-5, with TRBD1 matching over 8 bases. The CDR3 totals 15 residues. The germline CDR1 and CDR2 sequences are KGHDR and SFDVKD. V gave up 4 bases and J gave up 5 bases; unmatched junction bases: 6. In nucleotides, the CDR3 is TGTGCCACCAGTGAGCCCGGGACAGGCCATCAGCCCCAGCATTTT. As protein: CATSEPGTGHQPQHF.

The chain couples TRBV20-1 to TRBJ2-5; TRBD2 is a possible D gene (7 bases). CDR1 and CDR2 (germline): DFQATT, SNEGSKA (reference sequence). Trimming took 6 bases from V and 2 from J, leaving 16 bases between them. This CDR3 is 14 amino acids long. The CDR3 protein is CSASLGGRQETQYF. CDR3 in DNA: TGCAGTGCCAGCTTGGGGGGGCGGCAAGAGACCCAGTACTTC.

For this clonotype: A much larger clonotype is one base distant, so this may be a read error. The chain has TRBV7-9 and TRBJ1-6, with TRBD1 matching 7 bases. Germline CDR1 and CDR2: SEHNR and FQNEAQ (reference sequence). Germline trimming cut 11 bases from V and 5 bases from J; bases unmatched to any gene: 6. The CDR3 loop spans 13 amino acids. As DNA, the CDR3 is TGTGCCGAGACCGGGACAGATAATTCACCCCTCCACTTT. It specifies CAETGTDNSPLHF.

The chain joins TRBV24-1 to TRBJ1-5, with D perhaps TRBD1 (6 bases). CDR1 is KGHDR, CDR2 SFDVKD, per germline. This CDR3 comprises 16 residues. This CDR3 reads CAREGGQGDSNQPQHF. In DNA form, the CDR3 reads TGTGCTAGAGAAGGGGGGCAGGGCGATAGCAATCAGCCCCAGCATTTT.